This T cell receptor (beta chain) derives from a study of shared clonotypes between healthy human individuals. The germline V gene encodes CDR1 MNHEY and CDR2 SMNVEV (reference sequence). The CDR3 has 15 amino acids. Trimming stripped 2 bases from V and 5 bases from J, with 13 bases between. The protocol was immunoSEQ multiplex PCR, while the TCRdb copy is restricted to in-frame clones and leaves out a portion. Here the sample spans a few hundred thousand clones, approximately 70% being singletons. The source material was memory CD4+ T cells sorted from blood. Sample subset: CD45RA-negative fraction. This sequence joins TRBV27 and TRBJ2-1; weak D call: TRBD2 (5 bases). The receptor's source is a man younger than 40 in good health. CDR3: CASSLRAAGDNEQFF. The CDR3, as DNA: TGTGCCAGCAGTTTAAGGGCGGCGGGTGACAATGAGCAGTTCTTC.